The 4 T cell receptor beta chains in this list originate from one sample, sequenced in a study of CXCR3-negative and CXCR3-positive naive CD8 T cells. The authors made the TRB cDNA libraries by 5' RACE using UMI labels. TCRdb re-called the 5' RACE reads and shows each CDR3 protein once, DNA omitted. This sample's table has about 130,000 distinct CDR3 sequences. Sequencing was carried out using naive CXCR3- CD8+ T cells from blood. This sample's subset: CD45RO-CCR7+CD27+CD95- naive CD8+ T cells lacking CXCR3 (TNR3-). The receptors here all came from a human donor in good health. Some clones in this sample may be carry-over from other donors' samples.

The chain uses TRBV5-1 and TRBJ2-3. The CDR3 contains 12 residues. The germline gives CDR1 SGHRS, CDR2 YFSETQ. CDR3 loop: CASSSGWDTQYF.

The genes are TRBV15 and TRBJ2-1; TCRdb calls TRBD2, which cannot be checked without DNA. Germline lookup yields CDR1 LNHNV and CDR2 YYDKDF (reference sequence). There are 15 residues in the CDR3. CDR3 residues: CATSSTSASYNEQFF.

The chain carries TRBV2 and TRBJ2-3; the D gene TCRdb calls, TRBD2, cannot be checked with no DNA. Germline V gives CDR1 SNHLY, CDR2 FYNNEI. The CDR3 totals 15 residues. The CDR3 spells CASSETSGSSDTQYF.

The CDR3 region is CASSQPYGTGLGETQYF. V is TRBV4-1 and J is TRBJ2-5; there is no DNA to check the TCRdb D call of TRBD1. The CDR3 extends over 17 amino acids. The germline gives CDR1 MGHRA, CDR2 YSYEKL.